The 18 T cell receptor beta chains below come from one sample, sequenced in a study of T cell responses to AZD1222 COVID-19 vaccine (dated by TCRdb to the early 2020s). Libraries came from the immunoSEQ multiplex PCR assay. This is the immuneACCESS table as TCRdb keeps it, with only in-frame sequences that have V and J called. A part of the clones is gone; compared with another copy, unresolved V genes explain less than half, and the rest is unexplained. This sample holds about 160,000 clones; roughly 88% were observed only once. The ten top clones hold roughly 4.3% of the sample. In light of the paper, this sample's time point label describes: about 28 days (+/-7) after the second vaccine dose. The starting material was peripheral blood, obtained 28 days after the second AZD1222 dose. Receptor source: an adult who received the AZD1222 COVID-19 vaccine.

As for this clone: Different DNA sequences within this sample yield the same CDR3. This chain connects TRBV12-5 to TRBJ1-1; no clear D gene. The CDR3 is 14 amino acids. CDR1 and CDR2 (germline): LGHNT, FRNRAP. V was cut by 3 bases and J by 1 base, with 9 bases left in between. The DNA for the CDR3 is TGTGCTAGTGGTTTACGGGAGGAGAACACTGAAGCTTTCTTT. Translation: CASGLREENTEAFF. Full variable domain (missing parts from reference TRBV12-5 and TRBJ1-1): DARVTQTPRHKVTEMGQEVTMRCQPILGHNTVFWYRQTMMQGLELLAYFRNRAPLDDSGMPKDRFSAEMPDATLATLKIQPSEPRDSAVYFCASGLREENTEAFFGQGTRLTVV.

This clone was recorded a few times. The J gene is TRBJ2-2, the V gene TRBV7-2; 8 nucleotides agree with TRBD1. Trimming at V came to 5 bases and at J to 4 bases, leaving 6 bases not matched to a gene. This CDR3 comprises 15 residues. CDR1 SGHTA and CDR2 FQGNSA come from the germline V gene. The CDR3, as DNA: TGTGCCAGCAGCCGTGGACAGGGTTTCACCGGGGAGCTGTTTTTT. Its protein product is CASSRGQGFTGELFF.

This chain joins TRBV18 and TRBJ2-2; D gene uncertain. V lost 4 bases and J lost 6, with 12 bases in between. The CDR3 covers 14 residues. Per the germline V gene, CDR1 is KGHSH and CDR2 is LQKENI. As DNA, the CDR3 is TGTGCCAGCTCACTTCCTCTAGGTGCCGGGGAGCTGTTTTTT. It codes for CASSLPLGAGELFF. The whole variable domain, filled in from reference TRBV18 and TRBJ2-2, reads NAGVMQNPRHLVRRRGQEARLRCSPMKGHSHVYWYRQLPEEGLKFMVYLQKENIIDESGMPKERFSAEFPKEGPSILRIQQVVRGDSAAYFCASSLPLGAGELFFGEGSRLTVL.

This clone was seen a handful of times. The chain recombines TRBV29-1 with TRBJ2-2; 7 bases are shared with TRBD1. CDR1 and CDR2 from the germline V gene are SQVTM and ANQGSEA. There are 15 residues in the CDR3. V trimming: 1 base; J trimming: 4 bases; junction bases outside the gene matches: 6. CDR3 nucleotide sequence: TGCAGCGTTGAAGTAGGGGGCAGGGGCACCGGGGAGCTGTTTTTT. It encodes CSVEVGGRGTGELFF.

The V and J genes are TRBV3-1 (or the pseudogene TRBV3-2) and TRBJ1-1; D call uncertain. The CDR3 is 13 amino acids. The V end was cut by 1 base, the J end by 2 bases, with 5 bases between. Germline CDR1 LGHDT, CDR2 YNNKEL (reference sequence). CDR3 bases: TGTGCCAGCAGCCAAGGTACTAACACTGAAGCTTTCTTT. This gives the protein CASSQGTNTEAFF.

This sequence joins TRBV10-3 and TRBJ1-5; 7 bases agree with TRBD1. With 3 bases clipped from V and 0 bases from J, the junction kept 8 bases outside the gene matches. Looked up from germline, CDR1 is ENHRY and CDR2 is SYGVKD. This CDR3 has 17 amino acids. The CDR3: CAISDPGTEHSNQPQHF. CDR3 DNA sequence: TGTGCCATCAGTGACCCCGGGACAGAGCATAGCAATCAGCCCCAGCATTTT.

This chain connects TRBV5-4 to TRBJ1-1; D call uncertain. The length of the CDR3 is 14 residues. V was cut by 0 bases and J by 4 bases, with 10 bases left in between. Germline lookup yields CDR1 SGHNT and CDR2 YYREEE (reference sequence). The CDR3 DNA follows: TGTGCCAGCAGCTTGGGGGAATGGGGCACTGAAGCTTTCTTT. The encoded protein is CASSLGEWGTEAFF.

V is TRBV10-3 and J is TRBJ2-3; 8 positions agree with TRBD2. CDR1 and CDR2 (germline): ENHRY, SYGVKD. This CDR3 region has 12 residues. Germline trimming cut 7 bases from V and 4 bases from J; bases unmatched to any gene: 1. CDR3 protein: CAIKAGADTQYF. CDR3 sequence (DNA): TGTGCCATCAAAGCGGGGGCAGATACGCAGTATTTT.

The V gene is TRBV5-1, the J gene TRBJ2-1; D is unresolved. Germline loops: CDR1 SGHRS, CDR2 YFSETQ. Between the trimmed V and J ends, which lost 2 bases and 5 bases, there was a span of 14 bases. This CDR3 is 15 amino acids long. This CDR3 reads CASSLRVYGDNEQFF. The CDR3 DNA reads TGCGCCAGCAGCTTACGGGTGTACGGCGACAATGAGCAGTTCTTC.

The chain links TRBV7-9 to TRBJ1-2; no definite D call. Per the germline V gene, CDR1 is SEHNR and CDR2 is FQNEAQ (reference sequence). The CDR3 has 14 residues. With 0 bases removed from V and 0 bases from J, the gap between germline ends came to 5 bases. This chain's CDR3 is CASSLASTNYGYTF. The CDR3 nucleotides are TGTGCCAGCAGCTTAGCTTCTACTAACTATGGCTACACCTTC.

The V gene is TRBV10-2, the J gene TRBJ2-7; D may be TRBD2 (5 bases). The CDR3 contains 14 residues. Germline CDR1 and CDR2: WSHSY and SAAADI. The V end was cut by 2 bases, the J end by 7 bases, with 15 bases between. CDR3 amino acids: CASSEGGREGEQYF. The CDR3 coding sequence is TGCGCCAGCAGTGAGGGTGGGCGCGAGGGTGAGCAGTACTTC.

The V and J genes are TRBV12-5 and TRBJ1-5; no firm D call. The CDR3 has 15 amino acids. Trimming shortened V by 7 bases and J by 0 bases, and 13 bases separated the two germline ends. CDR1 is LGHNT, CDR2 FRNRAP, per germline. In DNA, the CDR3 is TGTGCTAGTGCCCGCACTACGGGTAGCAATCAGCCCCAGCATTTT. Amino acids: CASARTTGSNQPQHF. The variable domain in full, completed from reference TRBV12-5 and TRBJ1-5, reads DARVTQTPRHKVTEMGQEVTMRCQPILGHNTVFWYRQTMMQGLELLAYFRNRAPLDDSGMPKDRFSAEMPDATLATLKIQPSEPRDSAVYFCASARTTGSNQPQHFGDGTRLSIL.

The chain is built from TRBV19 and TRBJ2-1; D remains ambiguous. Trimming removed 6 bases at V and 7 bases at J, with 10 bases between. This CDR3 is built from 12 residues. Germline CDR1 is LNHDA and CDR2 is SQIVND (reference sequence). The CDR3 region has the DNA TGTGCCAGTAGGCGTGAAATGAATGAGCAGTTCTTC. Translation gives CASRREMNEQFF.

This clone was observed a handful of times. The chain employs TRBV6-5 and TRBJ1-1; tentative D call: TRBD1 (5 bases). With 4 bases removed from V and 5 bases from J, the gap between germline ends came to 20 bases. The CDR3 contains 16 residues. Germline assignment: CDR1 MNHEY and CDR2 SVGAGI. The CDR3 spells CASSSAPRVSRTEAFF. CDR3 coding DNA: TGTGCCAGCAGTTCCGCCCCCAGGGTAAGTCGGACTGAAGCTTTCTTT.

The chain couples TRBV15 to TRBJ2-2; 8 bases are shared with TRBD1. Germline V gene lookup returns CDR1 LNHNV and CDR2 YYDKDF (reference sequence). V trimming: 9 bases; J trimming: 5 bases; junction bases outside the gene matches: 8. The CDR3 spans 14 residues. The CDR3 protein is CATAQGAGTGELFF. The CDR3 DNA follows: TGTGCCACAGCGCAGGGGGCAGGAACCGGGGAGCTGTTTTTT.

V usage is TRBV6-5 and J usage is TRBJ1-5; D perhaps matches TRBD1 (5 bases). Germline V gene sequence: CDR1 MNHEY, CDR2 SVGAGI. The CDR3 consists of 13 residues. The V and J ends lost 4 bases and 2 bases respectively, with 6 bases between them. CDR3 DNA: TGTGCCAGCAGTTGGGGCGGCAATCAGCCCCAGCATTTT. Protein: CASSWGGNQPQHF.

V and J are TRBV5-4 and TRBJ1-6; the match to TRBD1 covers 7 bases. The V gene's germline CDR1 is SGHNT and CDR2 YYREEE (reference sequence). V trimming: 0 bases; J trimming: 11 bases; junction bases outside the gene matches: 5. The CDR3 is 14 amino acids. The CDR3 loop is CASSLVGGRAPLHF. CDR3 nucleotides: TGTGCCAGCAGCTTGGTAGGGGGCAGGGCACCCCTCCACTTT.

The rearrangement joins TRBV15 to TRBJ2-1, with 8 positions matching TRBD2. This CDR3 comprises 18 residues. Trimming cost V 5 bases and J 9 bases; bases outside gene matches: 21. Germline V gives CDR1 LNHNV, CDR2 YYDKDF (reference sequence). The CDR3 DNA is TGTGCCACCAGCCGAAGAGGTCATTCGCGGGGGGAGGGACTTGAGCAGTTCTTC. It translates to CATSRRGHSRGEGLEQFF.